The rows below give T cell receptor beta chains drawn from one sample of a study of T cell changes during pregnancy in multiple sclerosis. Repertoires were generated with immunoSEQ multiplex PCR, while TCRdb's copy carries only in-frame clones and drops some. The sample includes approximately 110,000 clones, about nine tenths of them seen just once. This sample comprised peripheral blood, obtained after pregnancy. The receptors come from a female donor with multiple sclerosis, enrolled in a pregnancy study. Both conserved end residues are trimmed from each CDR3. Rows give clone size only sometimes, using once, few, many, or a class for an expanded clone.

abundance | j_gene | v_gene | CDR3aa
many | TRBJ1-1 | TRBV6-5 | ASRTGRLDTEAF
. | TRBJ1-5 | TRBV5-6 | ASSLRRGNQPQH
. | TRBJ2-6 | TRBV11-3 | ASSSSGQNKTGANVLT
. | TRBJ2-2 | TRBV2 | ASGRSNGELF
once | TRBJ1-1 | TRBV29-1 | SVVMNTEAF
. | TRBJ2-1 | TRBV6-4 | ATGTLYSDEQF
. | TRBJ2-3 | TRBV6-1 | ASSEWTGGLTDTQY
. | TRBJ2-5 | TRBV19 | ASSISAGGPETQY
. | TRBJ2-5 | TRBV6-5 | ASRGGKTQY
. | TRBJ1-1 | TRBV6-1 | ASSDPGQLNTEAF
. | TRBJ1-5 | TRBV14 | ASSQSPGQPQH
once | TRBJ2-2 | TRBV5-1 | ASEGTGELF
. | TRBJ1-1 | TRBV18 | ASSQLHNTEAF
. | TRBJ2-5 | TRBV9 | ASSAAPSRGGETQY
. | TRBJ1-6 | TRBV25-1 | ASKRTSGQGNSPLH
. | TRBJ1-5 | TRBV19 | ASSRGQGVIQPQH
. | TRBJ1-2 | TRBV6-6 | ASSYQISDYGYT
. | TRBJ2-1 | TRBV4-1 | ASSPRYGGFNEQF
. | TRBJ2-1 | TRBV5-1 | ASSFSGNSYNEQF
. | TRBJ1-2 | TRBV2 | ASNLDVGGQGGYT
. | TRBJ2-5 | TRBV4-1 | ASSQGAQETQY
. | TRBJ1-4 | TRBV15 | ATSIGGMNEKLF